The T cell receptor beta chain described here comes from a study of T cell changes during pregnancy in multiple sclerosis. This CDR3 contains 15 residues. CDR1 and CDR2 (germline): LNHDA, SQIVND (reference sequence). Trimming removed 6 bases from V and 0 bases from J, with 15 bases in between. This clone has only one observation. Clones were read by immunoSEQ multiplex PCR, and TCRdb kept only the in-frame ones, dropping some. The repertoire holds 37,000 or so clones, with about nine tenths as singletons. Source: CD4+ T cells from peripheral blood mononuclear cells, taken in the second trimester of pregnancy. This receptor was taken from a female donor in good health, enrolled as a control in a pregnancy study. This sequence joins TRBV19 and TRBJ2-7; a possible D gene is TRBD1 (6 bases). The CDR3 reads CASRLAQGNSYEQYF. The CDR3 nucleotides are TGTGCCAGTAGGCTAGCACAGGGCAACTCCTACGAGCAGTACTTC.